The 28 T cell receptor beta chains presented below share a single source sample, sequenced in a study of graft-versus-host responses after intestinal transplantation. For these TCRs, the target antigens are not known. TCRdb keeps only in-frame clones here, not all; method: immunoSEQ multiplex PCR. The sample records some 120,000 clones, roughly nine tenths being singletons. Here the sequenced sample was unstimulated CD4+ T cells sorted from spleen or lymph node cells, taken before intestinal transplant. These receptors all stem from a human donor who received an intestinal transplant.

This clone was counted a single time. V usage is TRBV10-3 and J usage is TRBJ2-2; TRBD1 aligns across 7 bases. The V gene's germline CDR1 is ENHRY and CDR2 SYGVKD. The ends lost 11 bases at V and 1 base at J; junction bases unmatched: 4. The CDR3 has 13 amino acids. The CDR3 is CAVDRENTGELFF. CDR3 DNA sequence: TGTGCCGTAGACAGGGAGAACACCGGGGAGCTGTTTTTT.

The chain uses TRBV7-9 and TRBJ1-4; D perhaps matches TRBD1 (5 bases). Germline CDR1 and CDR2: SEHNR and FQNEAQ (reference sequence). V dropped 4 bases and J dropped 10 bases, with 19 bases sitting between them. The CDR3 has 15 residues. As DNA, the CDR3 is TGTGCCAGCAGCTCCGACAGTTCGGTCGGTGGAAAACTGTTTTTT. This translates into CASSSDSSVGGKLFF.

This sequence joins TRBV30 and TRBJ2-7; D is unclear. Per the germline V gene, CDR1 is GTSNPN and CDR2 is SVGIG (reference sequence). This CDR3 is built from 17 residues. The V end lost 3 bases, the J end lost 0 bases, and 21 bases lay between the germline ends. Written as DNA, the CDR3 is TGTGCCTGGAGCCCCGAGGTGCCTGCGGTCAGCTCCTACGAGCAGTACTTC. Its protein product is CAWSPEVPAVSSYEQYF.

CDR3: CAWSTGTGWVGELFF. The CDR3 coding sequence is TGTGCCTGGAGTACCGGGACAGGGTGGGTCGGGGAGCTGTTTTTT. The V and J genes are TRBV30 and TRBJ2-2, with TRBD1 matching over 9 bases. V lost 2 bases and J lost 7; bases outside the gene matches: 8. The germline gives CDR1 GTSNPN, CDR2 SVGIG (reference sequence). The CDR3 runs to 15 residues.

The chain carries TRBV6-5 and TRBJ2-7, with 8 nucleotides matching TRBD2. The junction had 15 bases not matched to a gene; V was cut back by 5 bases and J by 12 bases. Germline lookup yields CDR1 MNHEY and CDR2 SVGAGI. This CDR3 has 14 amino acids. For the CDR3, the DNA is TGTGCCAGCAGTCAAAACGGAGCGGGGGCCTTCTCGTACTTC. Its translation: CASSQNGAGAFSYF.

This clone was seen just once. The chain is built from TRBV9 and TRBJ2-3; 9 nucleotides line up with TRBD2. Losses at the gene ends were 7 bases for V and 1 base for J; bases not matched to a gene: 1. In germline, CDR1 is SGDLS, CDR2 YYNGEE. CDR3 size: 13 residues. The CDR3 nucleotides read TGTGCCAGCCAGCGGGGGGGCACAGATACGCAGTATTTT. Translated: CASQRGGTDTQYF.

The chain couples TRBV19 to TRBJ1-2; 9 nucleotides match TRBD1. Germline CDR1 LNHDA, CDR2 SQIVND (reference sequence). The CDR3 runs 13 residues. V dropped 9 bases and J dropped 8; count of bases not matched to a gene: 10. CDR3 coding DNA: TGTGCCAGCTTCCCCGGGACAGGGAAGGGCTACACCTTC. Protein: CASFPGTGKGYTF.

This chain links TRBV7-3 with TRBJ2-2; the D is unclear. The CDR3 consists of 13 residues. Trimming took 4 bases from V and 2 from J, leaving 5 bases between them. Germline V gene data show CDR1 as SGHTA and CDR2 as FQGTGA. The CDR3 DNA sequence: TGTGCCAGCAGCTCCCCAAACACCGGGGAGCTGTTTTTT. Translated: CASSSPNTGELFF.

The chain recombines TRBV28 with TRBJ2-4; 7 positions agree with TRBD2. CDR1 and CDR2 from the germline V gene are MDHEN and SYDVKM. Trimming removed 6 bases from V and 8 bases from J; junction bases left unmatched: 13. The CDR3 has 15 amino acids. CDR3 in amino acids: CASSPLAVPGDIQYF. CDR3 bases: TGTGCCAGCAGCCCCCTAGCGGTCCCTGGGGACATTCAGTACTTC.

The rearrangement uses TRBV5-4 and TRBJ2-3, with 7 positions matching TRBD2. This CDR3 region has 16 residues. Germline loops: CDR1 SGHNT, CDR2 YYREEE (reference sequence). V gave up 4 bases and J gave up 6 bases; unmatched junction bases: 14. The CDR3, as DNA: TGTGCCAGCAGCCGCGGGCCGGCTGGGGAGGGGGATACGCAGTATTTT. It is translated as CASSRGPAGEGDTQYF. The full variable domain, with the rest looked up from reference TRBV5-4 and TRBJ2-3, is ETGVTQSPTHLIKTRGQQVTLRCSSQSGHNTVSWYQQALGQGPQFIFQYYREEENGRGNFPPRFSGLQFPNYSSELNVNALELDDSALYLCASSRGPAGEGDTQYFGPGTRLTVL.

The V and J genes are TRBV7-2 and TRBJ1-4; TRBD1 might be the D (6 bases). V shed 1 base and J shed 1 base, with 7 bases lying between them. The germline gives CDR1 SGHTA, CDR2 FQGNSA. This CDR3 has 15 amino acids. The CDR3 here is CASSLVGGTNEKLFF. DNA for the CDR3: TGTGCCAGCAGCTTAGTAGGGGGAACTAATGAAAAACTGTTTTTT.

The chain uses TRBV29-1 and TRBJ1-2; D is undetermined. V was trimmed by 6 bases and J by 0 bases, leaving 14 bases between them. Germline V gene lookup returns CDR1 SQVTM and CDR2 ANQGSEA. The length of the CDR3 is 14 residues. CDR3 nucleotides: TGCAGCGTCGCCTTTCGGGGAACTAACTATGGCTACACCTTC. Protein product: CSVAFRGTNYGYTF. Full variable domain (remainder filled in from reference TRBV29-1 and TRBJ1-2): SAVISQKPSRDICQRGTSLTIQCQVDSQVTMMFWYRQQPGQSLTLIATANQGSEATYESGFVIDKFPISRPNLTFSTLTVSNMSPEDSSIYLCSVAFRGTNYGYTFGSGTRLTVV.

DNA for the CDR3: TGTGCCAGCAGCTTAGCGGCCGGGTCTGGAAACACCATATATTTT. Amino acids: CASSLAAGSGNTIYF. V gene TRBV7-9 combines with J gene TRBJ1-3; D call uncertain. The V end lost 0 bases, the J end lost 1 base, and 7 bases lay between the germline ends. The CDR3 is 15 residues long. The germline CDR1 and CDR2 sequences are SEHNR and FQNEAQ (reference sequence).

The gene calls are TRBV18 and TRBJ2-3, with TRBD1 matching over 7 bases. Germline-derived CDR1 and CDR2 are KGHSH and LQKENI. Trimming at V came to 3 bases and at J to 0 bases, leaving 6 bases not matched to a gene. This CDR3 is built from 16 residues. The CDR3 here is CASSPLPQGSTDTQYF. The CDR3 DNA reads TGTGCCAGCTCACCGCTCCCACAGGGGAGCACAGATACGCAGTATTTT.

This clone was observed a single time. The chain uses TRBV10-2 and TRBJ2-2, with 7 bases lining up with TRBD1. After removal of 6 bases from V and 5 bases from J, the junction contained 9 bases not matched to a gene. Germline CDR1 WSHSY, CDR2 SAAADI. The CDR3 is made up of 15 amino acids. The CDR3 loop reads CASRRQGERTGELFF. The CDR3 nucleotides are TGCGCCAGCAGGAGACAGGGAGAGAGAACCGGGGAGCTGTTTTTT.

This sequence joins TRBV25-1 and TRBJ1-5; tentatively, D is TRBD1 (5 bases). V was pared by 3 bases and J by 5 bases, with 11 bases between. CDR3 length: 14 amino acids. The germline gives CDR1 MGHDK, CDR2 SYGVNS. DNA for the CDR3: TGTGCCAGCAGTGAGCGCAGGGTTGATCAGCCCCAGCATTTT. It codes for CASSERRVDQPQHF.

The chain couples TRBV19 to TRBJ1-5; TRBD1 matches 8 bases. The CDR3 length is 15 residues. Per germline, CDR1 LNHDA and CDR2 SQIVND (reference sequence). V shed 6 bases and J 4 bases; nucleotides not matched to a gene: 8. The CDR3 here is CASSSTGGKNQPQHF. CDR3 in DNA: TGTGCCAGTAGCTCAACAGGGGGTAAGAATCAGCCCCAGCATTTT. Filled out from reference TRBV19 and TRBJ1-5, the complete variable domain reads DGGITQSPKYLFRKEGQNVTLSCEQNLNHDAMYWYRQDPGQGLRLIYYSQIVNDFQKGDIAEGYSVSREKKESFPLTVTSAQKNPTAFYLCASSSTGGKNQPQHFGDGTRLSIL.

The chain has TRBV27 and TRBJ1-2, with a tentative D call TRBD1 (6 bases). In germline, CDR1 is MNHEY, CDR2 SMNVEV (reference sequence). The CDR3 sequence is 14 residues long. Trimming took off 3 bases at V and 7 bases at J, with 15 bases between the two ends. This chain's CDR3 is CASSFRQEFSGYTF. CDR3 DNA sequence: TGTGCCAGCAGTTTTCGACAGGAGTTTTCTGGCTACACCTTC.

In this sample, this clone turned up once. The rearrangement uses TRBV10-3 and TRBJ1-1; D is perhaps TRBD1 (6 bases). The length of the CDR3 is 13 residues. Per the germline V gene, CDR1 is ENHRY and CDR2 is SYGVKD. The V gene lost 9 bases and the J gene lost 5 bases, with 16 bases spanning the gap. The CDR3 nucleotides are TGTGCCATAGCTGGGGGGGGCAAGACTGAAGCTTTCTTT. Protein: CAIAGGGKTEAFF.

The chain joins TRBV6-5 to TRBJ1-2; D call uncertain. CDR3 length equals 12 residues. The V end lost 8 bases, the J end lost 2 bases, and 9 bases lay between the germline ends. In germline, CDR1 is MNHEY, CDR2 SVGAGI. This CDR3 is CASGGWNYGYTF. CDR3 coding DNA: TGTGCCAGCGGAGGGTGGAACTATGGCTACACCTTC.

In DNA form, the CDR3 reads TGTGCCAGCAGTTACTCACCCGGGAACAATGAGCAGTTCTTC. The encoded protein is CASSYSPGNNEQFF. The chain joins TRBV6-5 to TRBJ2-1; tentatively, D is TRBD2 (5 bases). Germline V CDR1 and CDR2: MNHEY, SVGAGI. V was clipped by 0 bases and J by 5 bases, with 8 bases between them. The CDR3 is 14 residues long.

The genes are TRBV30 and TRBJ2-1, with D possibly TRBD2 on 5 matching bases. V lost 4 bases to trimming and J lost 4 bases, with 17 bases between them. CDR3 length: 15 residues. Looked up from germline, CDR1 is GTSNPN and CDR2 is SVGIG (reference sequence). The CDR3: CAWNLGSPSYNEQFF. The CDR3 nucleotides read TGTGCCTGGAACCTGGGGAGCCCCTCGTACAATGAGCAGTTCTTC.

DNA for the CDR3: TGCGCCAGCAGCGGGACAGGGTTGAACACTGAAGCTTTCTTT. Its protein is CASSGTGLNTEAFF. The chain uses TRBV5-1 and TRBJ1-1; 9 bases line up with TRBD1. This CDR3 is 14 amino acids long. Looked up from germline, CDR1 is SGHRS and CDR2 is YFSETQ. The trim removed 4 bases at V and 0 bases at J, leaving 1 base unmatched.

The rearrangement links TRBV30 to TRBJ1-1; TRBD1 might be the D (5 bases). Germline CDR1 reads GTSNPN; CDR2 reads SVGIG (reference sequence). The CDR3 consists of 11 residues. CDR3 in DNA: TGTGCGAACGGGGGGAACACTGAAGCTTTCTTT. Protein sequence: CANGGNTEAFF.

The V and J genes are TRBV4-3 and TRBJ1-1; D is uncertain. Germline V gives CDR1 LGHNA, CDR2 YSLEER. Trimming stripped 0 bases from V and 2 bases from J, with 7 bases between. This CDR3 comprises 14 residues. CDR3 sequence reads: CASSQEAVNTEAFF. The CDR3 region has the DNA TGCGCCAGCAGCCAAGAGGCCGTAAACACTGAAGCTTTCTTT.

The chain has TRBV6-1 and TRBJ2-1; perhaps TRBD2 as D (6 bases). The CDR3 has 15 residues. The germline V and J ends were trimmed by 3 bases and 6 bases, with 15 bases remaining between them. Per the germline V gene, CDR1 is MNHNS and CDR2 is SASEGT. The CDR3 bases are TGTGCCAGCAGTGACGGGGCTAGCGTTGTCAATGAGCAGTTCTTC. Translation gives CASSDGASVVNEQFF.

The chain uses TRBV11-2 and TRBJ1-1; perhaps TRBD1 as D (5 bases). The CDR3 runs to 13 residues. Per the germline V gene, CDR1 is SGHAT and CDR2 is FQNNGV. The ends were cut back, 5 bases at V and 1 base at J, with 8 bases in the middle. The CDR3 region has the DNA TGTGCCAGCAGCAGACAGACGAACACTGAAGCTTTCTTT. Translation: CASSRQTNTEAFF.

The V gene is TRBV29-1, the J gene TRBJ2-7; tentatively, D is TRBD1 (6 bases). V was cut by 4 bases and J by 4 bases, with 17 bases left in between. Germline CDR1 SQVTM, CDR2 ANQGSEA. The length of the CDR3 is 14 residues. The CDR3 nucleotides are TGCAGCGTTGTAATGGGAATAGGGGGTTACGAGCAGTACTTC. This translates into CSVVMGIGGYEQYF.